Following are 10 T cell receptor beta chains from one sample sequenced in a study of early T cells in non-severe SARS-CoV-2 infection. TCRdb re-called the 5' RACE reads through MiXCR, storing one row per CDR3 protein. Among about 60,000 distinct CDR3 sequences listed, approximately 9% were seen once. The sequenced material came from whole blood. These receptors were obtained from an adult who was a healthcare worker with PCR-confirmed SARS-CoV-2 infection or an uninfected control (not recorded which).

This clonotype has ten or more counts. This rearrangement joins TRBV19 to TRBJ2-5, with 7 bases aligning to TRBD2. Germline V lookup: CDR1 LNHDA, CDR2 SQIVND (reference sequence). This CDR3 comprises 15 residues. With 3 bases clipped from V and 2 bases from J, the junction kept 6 bases outside the gene matches. The CDR3: CASSISASGQETQYF. In DNA form, the CDR3 reads TGTGCCAGTAGTATTTCGGCTAGCGGACAAGAGACCCAGTACTTC.

This chain connects TRBV2 to TRBJ2-4, with D perhaps TRBD1 (5 bases). Germline V gives CDR1 SNHLY, CDR2 FYNNEI. There are 15 residues in the CDR3. V shed 7 bases and J shed 0 bases, with 13 bases lying between them. Written as DNA, the CDR3 is TGTGCCAGCAAATCATCCACAGGAGCCAAAAACATTCAGTACTTC. This codes for CASKSSTGAKNIQYF.

This clonotype showed up just a few times. This rearrangement joins TRBV28 to TRBJ2-3, with a possible D match to TRBD1 (6 bases). This CDR3 comprises 15 residues. With 5 bases removed from V and 6 bases from J, the gap between germline ends came to 18 bases. From germline, CDR1 is MDHEN and CDR2 SYDVKM. CDR3: CASSPRQALRDTQYF. DNA of the CDR3: TGTGCCAGCAGTCCCCGACAGGCTCTCAGGGATACGCAGTATTTT.

This chain uses TRBV28 with TRBJ1-1; no clear D gene. Germline V CDR1 and CDR2: MDHEN, SYDVKM. The CDR3 runs 13 residues. Trimming pared 0 bases from V and 10 bases from J, leaving 12 bases between. The CDR3 here is CASSLWQGEGAFF. CDR3 in DNA: TGTGCCAGCAGTTTATGGCAAGGAGAGGGAGCTTTCTTT.

This clonotype occurred many times. The CDR3 DNA is TGTGCCAGCAGCTTGGCCGGGACTCCACAAGAGACCCAGTACTTC. This gives the protein CASSLAGTPQETQYF. J is TRBJ2-5 and V is TRBV5-4, with a weak D call TRBD2 (6 bases). V was pared by 0 bases and J by 2 bases, with 11 bases between. Germline loops: CDR1 SGHNT, CDR2 YYREEE (reference sequence). The CDR3 has 15 amino acids. The variable domain in full, completed from reference TRBV5-4 and TRBJ2-5, reads ETGVTQSPTHLIKTRGQQVTLRCSSQSGHNTVSWYQQALGQGPQFIFQYYREEENGRGNFPPRFSGLQFPNYSSELNVNALELDDSALYLCASSLAGTPQETQYFGPGTRLLVL.

The gene calls are TRBV28 and TRBJ2-6; D not resolved. Per germline, CDR1 MDHEN and CDR2 SYDVKM. The V and J ends lost 1 base and 4 bases respectively, with 8 bases between them. The CDR3 sequence is 15 residues long. CDR3 in amino acids: CASSLSALGANVLTF. The CDR3 DNA reads as TGTGCCAGCAGTTTATCGGCCCTGGGGGCCAACGTCCTGACTTTC.

The V gene is TRBV9, the J gene TRBJ2-2; D not resolved. Germline loops: CDR1 SGDLS, CDR2 YYNGEE. The CDR3 loop spans 13 amino acids. With 2 bases removed from V and 9 bases from J, the gap between germline ends came to 11 bases. DNA for the CDR3: TGTGCCAGCAGCGTCCGTCCTTTACGGGAGCTGTTTTTT. Its translation: CASSVRPLRELFF.

This clonotype was seen at least ten times. This chain links TRBV12-3 or TRBV12-4 with TRBJ2-3; D gene ambiguous. Deletions cut 5 bases from V and 0 bases from J, with 24 bases between. This CDR3 is built from 19 residues. The CDR3: CASSPESNHPRRSTDTQYF. The CDR3 nucleotides are TGTGCCAGCAGTCCGGAATCTAACCATCCCAGGCGTAGCACAGATACGCAGTATTTT.

This clonotype occurred a few times. The chain has TRBV5-1 and TRBJ1-2, with 10 bases fitting TRBD1. The germline V gene encodes CDR1 SGHRS and CDR2 YFSETQ. Trimming at V came to 4 bases and at J to 0 bases, leaving 3 bases not matched to a gene. The CDR3 covers 15 residues. The CDR3 reads CASSLGQGTNYGYTF. The CDR3 nucleotides read TGCGCCAGCAGCCTGGGACAGGGGACTAACTATGGCTACACCTTC.

V usage is TRBV14 and J usage is TRBJ2-3; D gene unclear. Trimming took 1 base from V and 4 from J, leaving 15 bases between them. Germline V gives CDR1 SGHDN, CDR2 FVKESK. The length of the CDR3 is 16 residues. The CDR3 region has the DNA TGTGCCAGCAGCCAAGTTCGGTCCACCCGAGCAGATACGCAGTATTTT. Amino acids: CASSQVRSTRADTQYF. Full variable domain (remainder filled in from reference TRBV14 and TRBJ2-3): EAGVTQFPSHSVIEKGQTVTLRCDPISGHDNLYWYRRVMGKEIKFLLHFVKESKQDESGMPNNRFLAERTGGTYSTLKVQPAELEDSGVYFCASSQVRSTRADTQYFGPGTRLTVL.